This entry concerns a single T cell receptor (beta chain). Antigen: not known. This sample is part of a study of T-cell reconstitution after alpha-beta-depleted transplantation in children. Study-wide findings and caveats: Recipient T cells and thymic progenitors that survived gave rise to the high TCRbeta diversity observed at day 60 in some patients. Expanded clones from the graft, numbering several hundred, reportedly supplied alpha-beta T cells about two months after transplant. T-cell numbers and diversity, one year after transplant, stemmed largely from T cells that were newly produced.

Construction of the TCRbeta library involved unique molecular identifiers. TCRdb re-analysed the PCR reads in MiXCR, keeping a single row per CDR3 protein. The data contain hundreds of thousands of distinct CDR3 sequences, 20% to 30% of them singletons. In germline, CDR1 is ENHRY, CDR2 SYGVKD. The ends lost 2 bases at V and 6 bases at J; junction bases unmatched: 8. This CDR3 region has 15 residues. The clonotype originates from a female patient between 2 and 15 years old who had a stem cell transplant for congenital amegakaryocytic thrombocytopenia, so the T cells may come from the graft donor. The sample consisted of PBMCs, mostly from graft donor cells, taken 360 days after TCRalphabeta/CD19-depleted stem cell transplant. The genes are TRBV10-3 and TRBJ1-2, with TRBD1 matching over 8 bases. CDR3 amino acids: CAISEIIGRGHGYTF. The DNA of the CDR3 is TGTGCCATCAGTGAGATAATCGGCAGGGGGCATGGCTACACCTTC.